This entry features one T cell receptor beta chain sequence. It lacks a known antigen. Base quality data are lacking; no much larger clone is found one base away. The library was prepared using the immunoSEQ multiplex PCR assay. A mixture of 60 forward primers for TCR Vbeta segments and 13 reverse primers for TCR Jbeta segments was used in the multiplex PCR. Amplification of the CDR3 region of rearranged TCR beta genes was performed with a multiplex PCR assay on genomic DNA. The amplified TCR beta libraries were sequenced on the Illumina HiSeq System as 87-base-pair reads. The paper's data handling went like this. Across the 640 or so repertoires, a later analysis counted tens of millions of unique TCR beta chains, around 11 million of which were shared by at least two donors. Raw reads were error-corrected and collapsed into unique sequences by a nearest-neighbor algorithm in which closely related sequences were merged to remove PCR and sequencing errors. V, D and J gene segments were assigned by aligning CDR3 sequences to IMGT reference sequences. For a sequence to be retained, a match of at least six nucleotides was required to both a V gene segment and a J gene segment. Rearrangements were called productive when the CDR3 lacked stop codons and stayed in frame with V and J; all others were non-productive. Following IMGT convention, CDR3 was defined as the stretch from the second conserved V-encoded cysteine to the conserved J-encoded phenylalanine. The earlier analysis of more than 450 of the donors excluded sequences that lacked an unambiguous match to a single V gene segment. In an earlier analysis of roughly 500 of the donors, V segments were called functional above 56.7% productive rearrangements and were called segregating when the between-donor standard deviation exceeded 5%. A statistical classification framework was built for diagnosing cytomegalovirus status from the catalog of TCR beta chain sequences. A later analysis assigned V and J genes by comparing TCR nucleotide sequences with IMGT/GENE-DB human TR gene sequences. The TCRdist pipeline was used in a later analysis to assign CDR3 sequences and most-parsimonious VDJ recombination scenarios. In a later analysis, every TCR beta chain was defined by the combination of its CDR3 amino acid sequence and its V-gene family, and reads without a unique V-gene family were dropped. In a later analysis, 500 to 650 highly shared, low-generation-probability nucleotide sequences were removed to address suspected cross-contamination and a sequencing artifact. For each public chain, a later analysis derived a clonal expansion index from normalized ranks of inferred template counts within each repertoire. A later analysis computed generation probabilities with a VDJ recombination model fitted to out-of-frame rearrangements, and checked the results against IGoR. In a later analysis, hypergeometric tests were used to score TCR-TCR, TCR-HLA and TCR-CMV co-occurrence, with a repertoire-size bias correction applied to TCR pairs. In a later analysis, false discovery rates were estimated by permuting HLA or CMV assignments 20 times. In a later analysis, co-occurring TCRs were grouped using DBSCAN, and TCRdist sequence similarity was added for clustering within HLA-allele-positive subsets. For co-occurrence clustering, repertoires with fewer than 30,000 or more than 120,000 public chains were excluded, along with about five repertoires with anomalous nucleotide sharing. TCRdb took over this immuneACCESS table, retaining in-frame rearrangements with V and J assigned. Such tables are incomplete; in checked studies, under half of the missing clones stem from an unresolved V gene, and the remainder is unexplained. V and J calls and clone size are those listed in that table; D and trimming were worked out from the DNA. Across this sample there are 120,000 or so clones, with 74% seen only once. The ten biggest clones cover under 6.5% of the sample.

The cohort consisted of hundreds of healthy bone marrow donors. Cohort members were all nominally healthy when sampled, although unrecorded immune exposures were likely present. The donor was CMV seropositive and was included in the group of approximately 310 seropositive cohort members. Each donor provided a peripheral blood sample, and peripheral blood mononuclear cells were used for TCR beta sequencing. Genomic DNA extraction from the blood cell samples was performed with the Qiagen DNeasy Blood Extraction Kit. This sample is drawn from a study of cytomegalovirus exposure and HLA in healthy donors (TCRdb year 2017). For context, the study as a whole: In an earlier analysis of fewer than 750 of the donors, 276 Gb of sequence data and 95 million to 130 million unique TCR beta sequences from about 179 million T cells were reported. Around 300 gigabases of sequencing data and approximately 85 million unique TCR sequences were included in an early release covering several hundred HLA-typed donors. Of the roughly 400 genotyped donors, approximately 83% fell in the genetic ancestry cluster associated with self-reported Caucasian donors. The aim of the study was to test whether cataloging public T cell receptors could identify signatures of past pathogen exposure. The study used immunosequencing to profile the T cell repertoires of approximately 630 subjects and linked those repertoires to cytomegalovirus serostatus. Besides the first cohort of more than 650 subjects, a separate validation cohort made up of roughly 120 different subjects was used. To predict cytomegalovirus infection status, the study brought together high-throughput TCR immunosequencing, statistical association of individual TCRs with disease status, and machine learning. A later analysis re-examined previously published TCR beta repertoires from around 670 donors and added high-resolution HLA genotyping to investigate patterns of TCR occurrence. Rather than using new phenotypic data, the later analysis identified candidate immune exposures from TCR beta sequences and from how often those sequences occurred across donors. In an earlier analysis of over 550 of the donors, high-throughput TCR beta sequencing was used to judge whether each TCR beta V gene segment behaved as functional or pseudogenic. Donor age, sex, ethnicity and CMV serostatus were compiled alongside the repertoire data. A later genetic analysis used genome-wide SNP genotypes for about 60% of the roughly 700 donors, treating that subset as a discovery cohort. All discovery cohort repertoires had been generated using a single sequencing platform. HLA typing covered class I and class II loci at four-digit resolution. Typing coverage differed by locus: A, B, C, DRB1 and DQB1 were typed in roughly 620-640 donors, DQA1 in 500 to 550, DPA1 in 600 to 610, and DPB1 in 472. Several DR-DQ haplotypes were handled as single units for association and clustering because linkage in the cohort was strong. Among several hundred genotyped donors of the cohort, an average of roughly 230,000 unique TCR beta nucleotide sequences was sequenced per donor, of which about 18% were non-productive.

From its cysteine to its phenylalanine, the CDR3 spans 14 amino acids. CDR3 DNA is the only sequence kept; it has 42 bases, read in frame from the first base. Trimming takes 6 bases off V and 6 bases off J; junction bases not matched to a gene: 10. CDR1 is given as MNHNY and CDR2 as SVGAGI, both from the germline V gene (reference sequence). The research as a whole found: A further reported finding was that TCR beta sequences accurately predicted the HLA-A and HLA-B alleles for most subjects in the first cohort. The classifier was reported to diagnose cytomegalovirus status with high specificity and sensitivity in both the original cohort and the validation cohort. Immune exposure information for the cohort was limited to CMV serostatus. In an earlier analysis of about 550 of the donors, most TCR beta V segments were observed in productive rearrangements about 90% or about 30% of the time, broadly matching IMGT annotations. A later analysis reported that several top co-occurrence clusters appeared linked to parvovirus B19, influenza, CMV and Epstein-Barr virus. A total of 150 to 200 TCR beta chains were listed by the study as associated with cytomegalovirus. In a later genetic analysis, a missense DCLRE1C variant was associated with V-gene and J-gene trimming of TCR beta chains, and the association was replicated in an independent cohort. The authors suggested that the approach could potentially be generalized to other disease states and immunological phenotypes. The 87-base-pair reads could not distinguish some IMGT-functional V segments, including TRBV6-2 and TRBV6-3, so those segments were excluded. Compared with the approximately 720-donor mean, donors in an Asian-associated ancestry cluster had fewer N-insertions in productive TCRs, according to a later genetic analysis. Because counts were too low, about 15 rarely observed V segments, including chromosome 9 orphons, were left out of the earlier analysis of several hundred of the donors. In a later analysis, TCR association rates were found to vary across HLA loci, with the most associated TCRs seen for DRB1 alleles and the fewest for HLA-C alleles. Strong co-occurrence of HLA alleles, especially DR and DQ, made assigning TCR associations to individual alleles difficult. Most TCR sequences were observed very rarely across donors, whereas some public TCRs were present in many individuals. At a false discovery rate of 0.05, a later analysis linked around 15,000 TCR beta sequences to specific HLA alleles. Correlated functional status among segregating V segments might reflect linkage disequilibrium, but an unknown experimental factor could not be ruled out. Three of the identified cytomegalovirus-associated TCR beta chains were confirmed in vitro to be specific for cytomegalovirus antigens. The presence/absence analyses assumed that sequencing depth was roughly uniform across donors, and that assumption may not be true. A cluster of highly shared sequence variants was judged likely to represent a technical artifact of the sequencing pipeline. A later analysis found that most CMV-associated TCR beta chains appeared HLA-restricted, with HLA associations seemingly driven largely by CMV exposure. In a later analysis, HLA-associated TCR beta chains were found to be more clonally expanded and to have lower generation probabilities than equally common non-associated chains. The cohort was sequenced for TCR beta chains only, and without alpha or paired-chain data the features that could be detected were limited. Because some donors lacked HLA typing at each locus, the association tests relied only on the typed subset.

Sequencing input: PBMCs. Here the chain combines TRBV6-6 and TRBJ2-7, with 8 bases matching TRBD1. The sequence was collected from a woman in her fifties or sixties in good health and CMV-seropositive. The DNA is as follows: TGTGCCAGCAGCCCGCGGACAGGGTTAGGCGAGCAGTACTTC. This sequence encodes CASSPRTGLGEQYF.